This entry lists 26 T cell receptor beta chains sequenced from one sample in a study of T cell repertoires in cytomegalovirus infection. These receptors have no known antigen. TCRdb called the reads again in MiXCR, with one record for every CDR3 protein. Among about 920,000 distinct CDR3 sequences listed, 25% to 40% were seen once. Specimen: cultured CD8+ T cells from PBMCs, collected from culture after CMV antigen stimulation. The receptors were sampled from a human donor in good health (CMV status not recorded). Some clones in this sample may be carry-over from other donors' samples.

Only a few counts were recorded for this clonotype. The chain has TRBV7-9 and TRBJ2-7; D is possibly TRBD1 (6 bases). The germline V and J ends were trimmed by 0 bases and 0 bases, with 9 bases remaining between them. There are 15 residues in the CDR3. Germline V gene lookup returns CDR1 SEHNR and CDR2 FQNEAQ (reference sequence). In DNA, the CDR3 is TGTGCCAGCAGCTTAGCTAGACAGGCCTCCTACGAGCAGTACTTC. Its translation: CASSLARQASYEQYF. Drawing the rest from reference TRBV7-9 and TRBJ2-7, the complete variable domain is DTGVSQNPRHKITKRGQNVTFRCDPISEHNRLYWYRQTLGQGPEFLTYFQNEAQLEKSRLLSDRFSAERPKGSFSTLEIQRTEQGDSAMYLCASSLARQASYEQYFGPGTRLTVT.

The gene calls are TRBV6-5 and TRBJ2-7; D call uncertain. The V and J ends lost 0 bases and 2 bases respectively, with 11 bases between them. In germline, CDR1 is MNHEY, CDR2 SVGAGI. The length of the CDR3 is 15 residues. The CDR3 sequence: CASSYSSRKPYEQYF. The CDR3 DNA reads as TGTGCCAGCAGTTACTCGAGCCGGAAACCCTACGAGCAGTACTTC.

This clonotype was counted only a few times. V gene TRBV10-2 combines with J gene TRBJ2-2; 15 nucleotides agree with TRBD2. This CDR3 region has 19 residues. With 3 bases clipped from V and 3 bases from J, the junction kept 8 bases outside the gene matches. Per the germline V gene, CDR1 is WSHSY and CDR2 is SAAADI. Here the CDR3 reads CASSEVGLAGGPHTGELFF. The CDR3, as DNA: TGCGCCAGCAGTGAAGTAGGACTAGCGGGGGGGCCCCACACCGGGGAGCTGTTTTTT.

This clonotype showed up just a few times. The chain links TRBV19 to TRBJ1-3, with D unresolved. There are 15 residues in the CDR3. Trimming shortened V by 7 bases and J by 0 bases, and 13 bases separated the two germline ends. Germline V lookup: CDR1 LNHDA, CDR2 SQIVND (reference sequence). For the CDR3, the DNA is TGTGCCAGTACCCCCTCATCGTACTCTGGAAACACCATATATTTT. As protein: CASTPSSYSGNTIYF.

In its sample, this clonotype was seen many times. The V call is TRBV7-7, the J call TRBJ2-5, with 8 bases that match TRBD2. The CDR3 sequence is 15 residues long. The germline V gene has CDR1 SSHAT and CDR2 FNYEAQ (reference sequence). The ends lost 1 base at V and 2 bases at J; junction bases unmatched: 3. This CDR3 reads CASSLGVAGQETQYF. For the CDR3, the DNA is TGTGCCAGCAGCTTAGGGGTAGCGGGACAAGAGACCCAGTACTTC.

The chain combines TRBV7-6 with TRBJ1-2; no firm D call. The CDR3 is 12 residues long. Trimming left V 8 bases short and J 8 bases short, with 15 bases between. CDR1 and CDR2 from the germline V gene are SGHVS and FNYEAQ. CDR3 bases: TGTGCCAGCTACGCCCCCCATGGGGGCTACACCTTC. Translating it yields CASYAPHGGYTF.

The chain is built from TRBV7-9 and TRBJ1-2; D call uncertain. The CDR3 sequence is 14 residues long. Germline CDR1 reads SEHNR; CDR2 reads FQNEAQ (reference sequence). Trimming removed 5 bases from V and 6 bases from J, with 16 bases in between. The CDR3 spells CASSRTQSGDGYTF. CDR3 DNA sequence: TGTGCCAGCAGCAGGACTCAGAGTGGGGATGGCTACACCTTC.

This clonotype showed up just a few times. In DNA, the CDR3 is TGTGCCAGCAGACTGACAGACCTGAGAGAAAGACCCCTCCACTTT. Translating gives CASRLTDLRERPLHF. The chain is built from TRBV12-3 or TRBV12-4 and TRBJ1-6; possibly TRBD1 for D (5 bases). The germline V and J ends were trimmed by 6 bases and 12 bases, with 21 bases remaining between them. The CDR3 runs to 15 residues.

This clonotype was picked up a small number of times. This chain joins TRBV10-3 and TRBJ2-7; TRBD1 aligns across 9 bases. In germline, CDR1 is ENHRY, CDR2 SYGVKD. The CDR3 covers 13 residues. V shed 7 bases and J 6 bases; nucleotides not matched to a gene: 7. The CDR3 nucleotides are TGTGCCATCACCCATGGACAGGGGAGCGAGCAGTACTTC. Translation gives CAITHGQGSEQYF.

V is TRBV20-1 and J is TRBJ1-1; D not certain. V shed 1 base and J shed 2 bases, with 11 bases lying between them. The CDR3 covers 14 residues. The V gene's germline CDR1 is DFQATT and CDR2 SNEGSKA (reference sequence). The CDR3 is CSARVLDPNTEAFF. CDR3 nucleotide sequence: TGCAGTGCTAGAGTTCTCGACCCAAACACTGAAGCTTTCTTT.

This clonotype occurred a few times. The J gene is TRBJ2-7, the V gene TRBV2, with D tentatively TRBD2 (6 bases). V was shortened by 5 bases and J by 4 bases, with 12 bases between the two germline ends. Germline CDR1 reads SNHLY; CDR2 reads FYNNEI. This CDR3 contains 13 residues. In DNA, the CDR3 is TGTGCCAGCAGTCCTCGGACTACGTACGAGCAGTACGTC. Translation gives CASSPRTTYEQYV.

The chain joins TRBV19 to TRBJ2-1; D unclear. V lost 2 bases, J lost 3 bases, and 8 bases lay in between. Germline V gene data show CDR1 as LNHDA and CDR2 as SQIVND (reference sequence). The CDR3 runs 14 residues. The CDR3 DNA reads TGTGCCAGTAGTATATCTGCGGTCTACAATGAGCAGTTCTTC. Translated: CASSISAVYNEQFF.

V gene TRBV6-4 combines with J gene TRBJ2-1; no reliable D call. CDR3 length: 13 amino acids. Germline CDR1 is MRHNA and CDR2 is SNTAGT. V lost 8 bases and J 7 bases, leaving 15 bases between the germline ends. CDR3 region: CASGPRGVNEQFF. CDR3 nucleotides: TGTGCCAGCGGTCCCCGTGGAGTGAATGAGCAGTTCTTC.

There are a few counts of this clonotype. CDR3 coding DNA: TGTGCCATCAAGACGAGCTCCTACAATGAGCAGTTCTTC. This translates into CAIKTSSYNEQFF. The V and J genes are TRBV10-3 and TRBJ2-1; unclear D gene. CDR1 and CDR2 (germline): ENHRY, SYGVKD. This CDR3 has 13 residues. Trimming stripped 7 bases from V and 0 bases from J, with 7 bases between.

DNA for the CDR3: TGTGCCAGCAGCCCTCTTACAAGTCCTCGGGATACGCAGTATTTT. Its protein is CASSPLTSPRDTQYF. V is TRBV6-1 and J is TRBJ2-3; D remains unclear. V was pared by 6 bases and J by 6 bases, with 19 bases between. Germline CDR1 and CDR2: MNHNS and SASEGT. The CDR3 is 15 residues long.

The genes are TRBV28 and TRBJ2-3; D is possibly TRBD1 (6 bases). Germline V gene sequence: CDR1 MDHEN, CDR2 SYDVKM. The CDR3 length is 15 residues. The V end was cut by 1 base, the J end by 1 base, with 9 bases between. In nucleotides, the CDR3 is TGTGCCAGCAGTTTATTTCAGGGGCGCACAGATACGCAGTATTTT. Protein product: CASSLFQGRTDTQYF.

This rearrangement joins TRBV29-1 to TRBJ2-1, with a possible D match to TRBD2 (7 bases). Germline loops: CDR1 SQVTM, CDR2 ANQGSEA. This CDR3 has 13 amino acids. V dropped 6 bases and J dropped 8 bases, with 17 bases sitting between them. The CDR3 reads CSVLGGGLYEQFF. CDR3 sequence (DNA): TGCAGCGTGTTAGGGGGGGGGCTCTATGAGCAGTTCTTC.

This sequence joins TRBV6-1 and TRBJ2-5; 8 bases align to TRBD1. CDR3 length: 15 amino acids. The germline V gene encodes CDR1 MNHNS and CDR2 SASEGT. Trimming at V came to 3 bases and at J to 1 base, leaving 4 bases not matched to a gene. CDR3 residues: CASSETGAGQETQYF. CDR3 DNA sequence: TGTGCCAGCAGTGAGACAGGGGCCGGCCAAGAGACCCAGTACTTC.

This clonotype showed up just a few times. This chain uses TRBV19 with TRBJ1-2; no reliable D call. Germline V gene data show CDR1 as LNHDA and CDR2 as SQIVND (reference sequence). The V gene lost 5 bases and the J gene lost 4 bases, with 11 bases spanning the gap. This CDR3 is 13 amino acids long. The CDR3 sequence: CASSPGIGYGYTF. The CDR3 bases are TGTGCCAGTAGTCCCGGGATCGGCTATGGCTACACCTTC.

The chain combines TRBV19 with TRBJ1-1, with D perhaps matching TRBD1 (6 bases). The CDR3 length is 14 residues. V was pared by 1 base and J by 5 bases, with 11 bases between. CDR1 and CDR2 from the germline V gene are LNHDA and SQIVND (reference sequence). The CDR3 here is CASSIAGAKTEAFF. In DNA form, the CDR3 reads TGTGCCAGTAGTATAGCGGGGGCGAAAACTGAAGCTTTCTTT. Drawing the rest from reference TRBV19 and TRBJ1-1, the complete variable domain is DGGITQSPKYLFRKEGQNVTLSCEQNLNHDAMYWYRQDPGQGLRLIYYSQIVNDFQKGDIAEGYSVSREKKESFPLTVTSAQKNPTAFYLCASSIAGAKTEAFFGQGTRLTVV.

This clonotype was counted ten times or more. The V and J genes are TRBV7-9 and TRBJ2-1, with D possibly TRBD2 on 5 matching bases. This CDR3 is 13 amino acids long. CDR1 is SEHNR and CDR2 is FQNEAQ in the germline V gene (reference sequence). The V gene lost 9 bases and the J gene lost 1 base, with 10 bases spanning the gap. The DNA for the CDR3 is TGTGCCAGAGGCGGGTGGTCCTACAATGAGCAGTTCTTC. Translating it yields CARGGWSYNEQFF. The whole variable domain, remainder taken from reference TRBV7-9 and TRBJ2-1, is DTGVSQNPRHKITKRGQNVTFRCDPISEHNRLYWYRQTLGQGPEFLTYFQNEAQLEKSRLLSDRFSAERPKGSFSTLEIQRTEQGDSAMYLCARGGWSYNEQFFGPGTRLTVL.

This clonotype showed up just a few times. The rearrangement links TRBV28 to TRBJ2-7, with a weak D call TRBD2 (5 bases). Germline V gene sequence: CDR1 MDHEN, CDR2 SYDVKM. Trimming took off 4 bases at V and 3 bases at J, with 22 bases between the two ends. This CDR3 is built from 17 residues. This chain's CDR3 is CASSSARAGPLIYEQYV. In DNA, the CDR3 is TGTGCCAGCAGTTCCGCGAGGGCAGGCCCCCTGATCTACGAGCAGTACGTC.

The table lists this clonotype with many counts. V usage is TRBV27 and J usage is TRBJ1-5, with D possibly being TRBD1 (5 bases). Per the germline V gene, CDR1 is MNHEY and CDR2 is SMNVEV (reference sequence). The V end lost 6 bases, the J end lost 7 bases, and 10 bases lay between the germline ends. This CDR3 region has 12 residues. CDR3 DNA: TGTGCCAGCAGCTTCGGGGGGCAGCCCCAGCATTTT. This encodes CASSFGGQPQHF.

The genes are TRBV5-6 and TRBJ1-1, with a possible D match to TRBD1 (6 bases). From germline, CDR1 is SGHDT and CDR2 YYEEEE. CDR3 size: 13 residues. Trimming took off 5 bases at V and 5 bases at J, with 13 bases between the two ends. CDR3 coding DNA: TGTGCCAGCAGATTTTTAGGGGGAACTGAAGCTTTCTTT. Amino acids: CASRFLGGTEAFF.

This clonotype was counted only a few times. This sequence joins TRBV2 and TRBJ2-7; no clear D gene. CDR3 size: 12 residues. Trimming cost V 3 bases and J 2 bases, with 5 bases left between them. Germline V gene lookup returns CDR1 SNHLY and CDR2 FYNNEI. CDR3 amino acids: CASSDGAYEQYV. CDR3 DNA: TGTGCCAGCAGTGATGGGGCCTACGAGCAGTACGTC.

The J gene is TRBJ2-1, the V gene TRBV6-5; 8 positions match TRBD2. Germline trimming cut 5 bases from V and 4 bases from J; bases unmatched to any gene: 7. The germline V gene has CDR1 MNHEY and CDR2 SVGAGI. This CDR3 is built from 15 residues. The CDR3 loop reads CASSLASGYYNEQFF. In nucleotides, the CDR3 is TGTGCCAGCAGTCTCGCTAGCGGGTATTACAATGAGCAGTTCTTC.